This T cell receptor (beta chain) was identified in a study of T cells in Graves' hyperthyroidism and ophthalmopathy. Study observations and caveats: Most thyroid-expanded clonotypes above 0.001 were also found in blood. Researchers report that a 13 V-J model separated ophthalmopathy from stable hyperthyroidism. It was a median around 6 months before onset that the model predicted ophthalmopathy.

The PBMCs were sourced from fresh peripheral blood (about 9.7 ml). Per the germline V gene, CDR1 is LNHNV and CDR2 is YYDKDF (reference sequence). The V end lost 5 bases, the J end lost 11 bases, and 18 bases lay between the germline ends. This CDR3 is built from 13 residues. Authors of the study amplified TCR beta CDR3 regions from RNA transcripts. HTBI primers were employed in a first-round RT-PCR of the TCR CDR3. Each CDR3 protein gets one entry after TCRdb re-called the multiplex PCR reads with MiXCR. The top ten hold around 29% of the sample, which has 94,000 or so distinct CDR3 sequences, just over 50% seen once. This clonotype was seen many times. Antigen specificity is unknown.

The sample was blood. The sequence was collected from a woman between 35 and 50 years old with Graves' hyperthyroidism. The chain couples TRBV15 to TRBJ1-1, with D tentatively TRBD1 (6 bases). DNA of the CDR3: TGTGCCACCAGCCGCGATGTGGGGGGGCTTGCTTTCTTT. Protein product: CATSRDVGGLAFF.